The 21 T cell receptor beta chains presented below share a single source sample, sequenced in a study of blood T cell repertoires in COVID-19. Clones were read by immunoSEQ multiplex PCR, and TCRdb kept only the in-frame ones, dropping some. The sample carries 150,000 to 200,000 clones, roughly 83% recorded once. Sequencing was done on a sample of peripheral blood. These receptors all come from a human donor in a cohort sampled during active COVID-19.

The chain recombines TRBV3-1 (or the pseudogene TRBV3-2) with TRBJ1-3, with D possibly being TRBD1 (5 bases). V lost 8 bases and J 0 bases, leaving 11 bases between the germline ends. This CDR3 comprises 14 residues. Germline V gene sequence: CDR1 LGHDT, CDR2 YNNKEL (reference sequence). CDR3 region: CASSDTASGNTIYF. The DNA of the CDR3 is TGTGCCAGCTCGGACACGGCCTCTGGAAACACCATATATTTT.

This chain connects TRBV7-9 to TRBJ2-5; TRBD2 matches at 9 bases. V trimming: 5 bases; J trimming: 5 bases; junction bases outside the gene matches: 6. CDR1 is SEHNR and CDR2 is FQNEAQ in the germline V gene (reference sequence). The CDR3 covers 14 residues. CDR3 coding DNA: TGTGCCAGCAGCCCCGGACTAGCGCGGGAGACCCAGTACTTC. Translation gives CASSPGLARETQYF. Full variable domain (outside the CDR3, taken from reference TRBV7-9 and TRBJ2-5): DTGVSQNPRHKITKRGQNVTFRCDPISEHNRLYWYRQTLGQGPEFLTYFQNEAQLEKSRLLSDRFSAERPKGSFSTLEIQRTEQGDSAMYLCASSPGLARETQYFGPGTRLLVL.

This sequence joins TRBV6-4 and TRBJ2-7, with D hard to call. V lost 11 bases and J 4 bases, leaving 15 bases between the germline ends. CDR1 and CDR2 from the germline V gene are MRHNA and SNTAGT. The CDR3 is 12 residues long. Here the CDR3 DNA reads TGTGCCCCCCCCGGTCGGGTATACGAGCAGTACTTC. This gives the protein CAPPGRVYEQYF.

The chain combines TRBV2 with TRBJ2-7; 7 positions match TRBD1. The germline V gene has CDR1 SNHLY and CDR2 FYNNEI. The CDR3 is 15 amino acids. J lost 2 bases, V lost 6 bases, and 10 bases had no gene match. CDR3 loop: CASRTDRENPYEQYF. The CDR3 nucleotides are TGTGCCAGCAGAACCGACAGGGAAAATCCCTACGAGCAGTACTTC.

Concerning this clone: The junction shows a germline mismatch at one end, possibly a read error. The CDR3 region has the DNA TGTGTCAGCAGTTCCCTAGCGGAATCAGGGTCCTACGAGCAGTACTTC. Its translation is CVSSSLAESGSYEQYF. The genes are TRBV27 and TRBJ2-7; 7 bases fit TRBD2. Germline V lookup: CDR1 MNHEY, CDR2 SMNVEV (reference sequence). This CDR3 spans 16 amino acids.

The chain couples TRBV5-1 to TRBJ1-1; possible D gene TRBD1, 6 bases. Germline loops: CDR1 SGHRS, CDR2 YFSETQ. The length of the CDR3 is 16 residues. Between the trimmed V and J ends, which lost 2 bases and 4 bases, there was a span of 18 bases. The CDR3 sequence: CASSLNPTGRSTEAFF. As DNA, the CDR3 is TGCGCCAGCAGCTTAAACCCGACAGGACGAAGCACTGAAGCTTTCTTT.

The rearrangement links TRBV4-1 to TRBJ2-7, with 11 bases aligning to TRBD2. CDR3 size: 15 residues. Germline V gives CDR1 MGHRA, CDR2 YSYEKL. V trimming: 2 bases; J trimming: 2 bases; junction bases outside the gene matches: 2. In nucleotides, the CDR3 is TGCGCCAGCAGCCAACTAGCGGGGGGCACCTACGAGCAGTACTTC. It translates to CASSQLAGGTYEQYF.

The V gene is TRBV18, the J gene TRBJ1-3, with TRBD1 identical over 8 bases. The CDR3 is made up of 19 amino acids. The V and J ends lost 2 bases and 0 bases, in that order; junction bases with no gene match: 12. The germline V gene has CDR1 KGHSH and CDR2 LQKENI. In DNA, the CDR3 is TGTGCCAGCTCACCAACTCCCAGGACAGGGTTCTCCTCTGGAAACACCATATATTTT. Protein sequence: CASSPTPRTGFSSGNTIYF.

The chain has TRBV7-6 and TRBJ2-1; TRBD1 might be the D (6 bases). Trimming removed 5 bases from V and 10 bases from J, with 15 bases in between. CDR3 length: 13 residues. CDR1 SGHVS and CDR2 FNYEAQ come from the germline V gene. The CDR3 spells CASSEGHITEQFF. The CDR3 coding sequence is TGTGCCAGCAGCGAGGGACACATTACAGAGCAGTTCTTC.

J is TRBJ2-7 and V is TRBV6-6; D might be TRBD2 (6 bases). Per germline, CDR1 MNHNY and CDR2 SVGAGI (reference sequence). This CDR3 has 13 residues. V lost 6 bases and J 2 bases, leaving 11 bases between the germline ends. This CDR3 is CASRAGTAYEQYF. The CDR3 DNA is TGTGCCAGCAGAGCCGGGACTGCCTACGAGCAGTACTTC.

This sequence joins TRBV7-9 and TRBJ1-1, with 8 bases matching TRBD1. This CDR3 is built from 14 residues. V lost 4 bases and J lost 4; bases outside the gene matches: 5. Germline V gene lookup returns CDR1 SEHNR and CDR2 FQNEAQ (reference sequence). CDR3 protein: CASSSTGEGTEAFF. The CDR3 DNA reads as TGTGCCAGCAGCTCGACAGGGGAGGGCACTGAAGCTTTCTTT.

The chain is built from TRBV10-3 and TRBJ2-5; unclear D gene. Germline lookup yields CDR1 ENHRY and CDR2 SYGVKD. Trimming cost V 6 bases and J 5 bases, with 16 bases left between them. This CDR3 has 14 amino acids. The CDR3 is CAISQPPQSETQYF. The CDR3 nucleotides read TGTGCCATCAGCCAACCACCCCAGTCGGAGACCCAGTACTTC.

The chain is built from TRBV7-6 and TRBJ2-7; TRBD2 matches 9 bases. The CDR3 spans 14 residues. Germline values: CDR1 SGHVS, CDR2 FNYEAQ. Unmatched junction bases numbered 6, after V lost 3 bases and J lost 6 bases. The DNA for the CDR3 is TGTGCCAGCAGCTTGGGGACTAGCTGGGGCGAGCAGTACTTC. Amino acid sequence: CASSLGTSWGEQYF.

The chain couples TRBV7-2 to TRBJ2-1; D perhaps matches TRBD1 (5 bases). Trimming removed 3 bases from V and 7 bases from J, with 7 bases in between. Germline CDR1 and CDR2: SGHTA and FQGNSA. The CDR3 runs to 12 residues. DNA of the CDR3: TGTGCCAGCAGCTTCCAGGGAAATGAGCAGTTCTTC. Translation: CASSFQGNEQFF.

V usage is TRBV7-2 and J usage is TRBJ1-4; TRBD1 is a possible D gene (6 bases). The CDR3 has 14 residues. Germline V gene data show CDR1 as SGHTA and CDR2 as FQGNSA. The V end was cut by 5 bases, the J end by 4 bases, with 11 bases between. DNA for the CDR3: TGTGCCAGCAGCCCTGACAGGTTTAATGAAAAACTGTTTTTT. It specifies CASSPDRFNEKLFF.

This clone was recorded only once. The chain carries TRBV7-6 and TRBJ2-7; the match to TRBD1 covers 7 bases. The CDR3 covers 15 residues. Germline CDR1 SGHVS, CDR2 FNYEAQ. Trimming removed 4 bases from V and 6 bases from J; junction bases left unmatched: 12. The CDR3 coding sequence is TGTGCCAGCAGCTCCTCGACAGGGACCTTTGCCGAGCAGTACTTC. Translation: CASSSSTGTFAEQYF.

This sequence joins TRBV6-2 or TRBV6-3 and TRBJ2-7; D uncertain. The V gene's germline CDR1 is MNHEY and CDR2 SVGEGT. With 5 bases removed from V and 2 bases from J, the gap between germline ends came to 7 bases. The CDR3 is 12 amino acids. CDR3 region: CASSPLAYEQYF. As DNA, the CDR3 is TGTGCCAGCAGTCCCTTAGCCTACGAGCAGTACTTC.

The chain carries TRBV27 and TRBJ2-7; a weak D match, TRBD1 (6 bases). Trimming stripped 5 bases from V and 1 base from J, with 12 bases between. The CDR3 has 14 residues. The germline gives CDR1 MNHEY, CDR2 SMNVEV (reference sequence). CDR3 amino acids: CASSVDRKSYEQYF. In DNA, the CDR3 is TGTGCCAGCAGTGTAGACAGGAAATCCTACGAGCAGTACTTC.

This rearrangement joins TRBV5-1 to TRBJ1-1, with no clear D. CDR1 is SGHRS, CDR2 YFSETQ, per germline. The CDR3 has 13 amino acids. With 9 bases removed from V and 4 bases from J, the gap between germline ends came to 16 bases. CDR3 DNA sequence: TGCGCCACCAGGACCGAGGGATTCACTGAAGCTTTCTTT. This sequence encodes CATRTEGFTEAFF.

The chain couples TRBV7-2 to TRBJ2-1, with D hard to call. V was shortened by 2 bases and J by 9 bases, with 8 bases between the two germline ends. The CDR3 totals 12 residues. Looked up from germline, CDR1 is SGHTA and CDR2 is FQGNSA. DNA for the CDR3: TGTGCCAGCAGCTTATATGGCGGTGAGCAGTTCTTC. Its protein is CASSLYGGEQFF.

The chain's CDR3 is CASRAATNEKLFF. The DNA of the CDR3 is TGTGCCAGCAGGGCAGCAACTAATGAAAAACTGTTTTTT. The rearrangement joins TRBV11-1 to TRBJ1-4; no clear D gene. The CDR3 is 13 amino acids. V was shortened by 6 bases and J by 0 bases, with 5 bases between the two germline ends. Per the germline V gene, CDR1 is SGHAT and CDR2 is FQDESV (reference sequence).